Listed here is a single T cell receptor (beta chain). Its matching antigen is unknown. Germline assignment: CDR1 ENHRY and CDR2 SYGVKD. The V and J ends lost 5 bases and 4 bases respectively, with 8 bases between them. The CDR3 runs to 13 residues. These data are taken from a study of cytomegalovirus exposure and HLA in healthy donors. Regarding the study as a whole: Most TCR sequences showed up rarely, but some public TCRs showed up in many donors. A later analysis reportedly found that, within productive TCRs, an Asian-associated ancestry cluster had fewer N-insertions than the mean observed across the roughly 630 donors. In vitro data verified three CMV-associated chains as specific for CMV antigens. Serostatus for CMV was the only available immune exposure information.

Both 60 Vbeta primers and 13 Jbeta primers went into the PCR. Profiled with immunoSEQ multiplex PCR; TCRdb holds only in-frame clones, not every one. Of fewer than 150,000 clones in the sample, over 70% were seen once. This receptor was identified in a man aged 35 to 55 in good health and CMV-seropositive. The sequencing sample was made of PBMCs. The chain carries TRBV10-3 and TRBJ2-2; D possibly corresponds to TRBD2 (5 bases). CDR3 in amino acids: CAISPEGTGELFF. In DNA, the CDR3 is TGTGCCATCAGTCCCGAGGGCACCGGGGAGCTGTTTTTT.